This TCR beta chain was recovered during a study of blood T cell repertoires in COVID-19 (dated by TCRdb to about 2020). At the level of the whole study: Samples covering the acute and convalescent phases of COVID-19 were provided by collaborators in the United States, Italy and Spain. Where available, HLA class I and class II types were obtained from metadata supplied by the sample provider rather than from assay-based typing. Nearly every sample came with metadata listing a de-identified subject ID, COVID-19 status, age in years and sex. Samples came from the ongoing ImmuneRACE study (first 160 participants) plus 1,254 subjects from 6 global collaborators. Deeply sampled blood TCRbeta repertoires from subjects exposed to, actively infected with, or recovered from COVID-19 were included in the dataset. The repertoires were released in a freely available public database meant as a resource for research on the immune response to SARS-CoV-2. The prospective study material was composed of cDNA or gDNA derived from T cells, B-cell-depleted T cells, or PBMCs. What the study reported, not specific to this receptor: Clinical and demographic metadata were provided uncurated, with the amount varying by source and participant.

The collaborating institutions used their own protocols to collect whole blood in K2EDTA tubes. For TCRbeta analysis, collaborators shipped samples as frozen whole blood, isolated PBMCs, or DNA extracted from either of those sample types. The immunoSEQ Assay, a bias-controlled multiplex PCR, was used to amplify TCRbeta CDR3 regions from genomic DNA. As for the original processing: Nucleated cell counts per sample were estimated from amplification of reference gene primers within the assay. To quantify the absolute abundance of each unique TCRbeta CDR3 rearrangement, sequence reads were collapsed and filtered. For each sample, productive Simpson clonality was calculated as the square root of Simpson's diversity index over productive rearrangements. This immuneACCESS table, as held by TCRdb, lists in-frame sequences with V and J called but not all clones. Of the missing ones, under half trace to an unresolved V gene in checked studies; the others have no known cause. That table is the source of V, J and clone size, and D and trimming were worked out from the DNA. The sample records approximately 250,000 clones, approximately 86% of which are singletons. Of the sample, 5% to 8% falls within the top ten clones.

V trim: 6 bases; J trim: 0 bases; unmatched bases: 4. The germline V gene sets CDR1 to MNHEY and CDR2 to SVGAGI. From cysteine to phenylalanine, the CDR3 is 15 amino acids long. CDR3 DNA only is kept here, 45 bases in frame from base 1. About this clone: Its specific antigen is unknown. It has no much larger one-base neighbor in the sample; base qualities were not kept.

The chain was built from TRBV6-5 and TRBJ2-2; TRBD1 fits 7 bases in the junction. Material for sequencing was peripheral blood. The source is a woman between 55 and 75 years old with active or convalescent COVID-19. The DNA is as follows: TGTGCCAGCAGGCCCGGGACAGCGAACACCGGGGAGCTGTTTTTT. Its protein reads: CASRPGTANTGELFF.